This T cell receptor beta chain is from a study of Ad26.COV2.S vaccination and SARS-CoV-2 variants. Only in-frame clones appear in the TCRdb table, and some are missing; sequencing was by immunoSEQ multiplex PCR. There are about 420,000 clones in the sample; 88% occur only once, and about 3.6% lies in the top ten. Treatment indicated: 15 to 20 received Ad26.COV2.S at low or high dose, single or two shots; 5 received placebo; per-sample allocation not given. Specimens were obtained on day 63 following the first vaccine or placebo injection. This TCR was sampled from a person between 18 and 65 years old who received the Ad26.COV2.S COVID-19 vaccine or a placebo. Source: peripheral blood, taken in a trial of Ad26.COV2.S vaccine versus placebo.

The CDR3 region has the DNA TGTGCCAGCAGTGACAGGGAAGGCTACACCTTC. Translation: CASSDREGYTF. The V call is TRBV6-1, the J call TRBJ1-2, with a weak D call TRBD1 (5 bases). This CDR3 is 11 amino acids long. Trimming removed 3 bases from V and 8 bases from J, with 7 bases in between. Germline V gene lookup returns CDR1 MNHNS and CDR2 SASEGT.